Below are 13 T cell receptor beta chains sequenced from a single sample in a study of patients and donors after allogeneic stem cell transplantation. TCRdb reprocessed the RT-PCR reads via MiXCR and lists one record per CDR3 protein. Among about 40,000 distinct CDR3 sequences listed, more than 30% were seen once. The specimen was blood, either unsorted or a sorted T cell fraction (not recorded which). These receptors all stem from a human donor who was either an allogeneic HSCT recipient or a stem cell or donor lymphocyte infusion donor (not recorded which). It is not recorded whose cells these are; they may come from a transplant donor.

The gene calls are TRBV5-1 and TRBJ2-6, with D tentatively TRBD1 (5 bases). Looked up from germline, CDR1 is SGHRS and CDR2 is YFSETQ. The CDR3 has 14 residues. Trimming took 5 bases from V and 4 from J, leaving 10 bases between them. Here the CDR3 DNA reads TGCGCCAGCAGTGCAGGGCCCGGGGCCAACGTCCTGACTTTC. The encoded protein is CASSAGPGANVLTF.

The chain has TRBV30 and TRBJ2-5, with D perhaps given as TRBD1 or TRBD2 (6 bases each). Trimming pared 5 bases from V and 6 bases from J, leaving 28 bases between. This CDR3 region has 17 residues. In germline, CDR1 is GTSNPN, CDR2 SVGIG (reference sequence). The CDR3 DNA reads TGTGCCTGGGCCTCGAAGGACGGCAGGGGAGGTTGGAAGACCCAGTACTTC. Translated: CAWASKDGRGGWKTQYF.

The gene calls are TRBV21-1 and TRBJ2-2; the listed D gene, TRBD2, was not tested against the DNA. TRBV21-1 is a pseudogene. The CDR3 totals 16 residues. The chain's CDR3 is CASSKASSMDTGELFF. The CDR3 region has the DNA TGTGCCAGTAGCAAAGCGTCTAGCATGGACACCGGGGAGCTGTTTTTT.

J is TRBJ2-7 and V is TRBV4-1; no reliable D call. Germline lookup yields CDR1 MGHRA and CDR2 YSYEKL. The CDR3 has 15 amino acids. The ends were cut back, 0 bases at V and 5 bases at J, with 14 bases in the middle. The DNA of the CDR3 is TGCGCCAGCAGCCAAGAATCGATAAGTACCCACGAGCAGTACTTC. Amino acids: CASSQESISTHEQYF.

About this clonotype: At one boundary the junction diverges from the germline segment, which might be a read error. The V and J genes are TRBV7-3 and TRBJ2-2, with D hard to call. The CDR3 loop spans 13 amino acids. Per germline, CDR1 SGHTA and CDR2 FQGTGA. The DNA of the CDR3 is TGTGCCAGCAGCCCCCCCAACACCGTGGAGCTGTTTTTT. Translated, it gives CASSPPNTVELFF.

The chain is built from TRBV5-4 and TRBJ1-2, with 10 nucleotides matching TRBD1. This CDR3 has 14 residues. The J segment lost 7 bases and the V segment lost 5 bases, leaving 8 bases of the junction unmatched. Germline lookup yields CDR1 SGHNT and CDR2 YYREEE (reference sequence). CDR3 sequence (DNA): TGTGCCAGCAGAGACGGACAGGGGGTAGGTGGCTACACCTTC. It specifies CASRDGQGVGGYTF.

This chain connects TRBV20-1 to TRBJ1-4; 9 bases line up with TRBD1. The CDR3 sequence is 14 residues long. Germline V gives CDR1 DFQATT, CDR2 SNEGSKA (reference sequence). V shed 2 bases, J shed 8 bases, and the junction held 6 bases outside the gene matches. The CDR3 here is CSARTGQGKEKLFF. CDR3 DNA sequence: TGCAGTGCTAGAACAGGACAGGGGAAAGAAAAACTGTTTTTT.

The V call is TRBV7-8, the J call TRBJ1-1; D not resolved. Between the trimmed V and J ends, which lost 5 bases and 0 bases, there was a span of 13 bases. The CDR3 runs 15 residues. The germline gives CDR1 SGHVS, CDR2 FQNEAQ. DNA for the CDR3: TGTGCCAGCAGCCCCTCCGGAGAACTGAACACTGAAGCTTTCTTT. This gives the protein CASSPSGELNTEAFF.

This clonotype was seen a few times. The chain couples TRBV15 to TRBJ1-2; D is ambiguous. Trimming shortened V by 1 base and J by 1 base, and 7 bases separated the two germline ends. This CDR3 is built from 14 residues. Germline V lookup: CDR1 LNHNV, CDR2 YYDKDF (reference sequence). The CDR3 DNA follows: TGTGCCACCAGCAGAGGACGACTTAACTATGGCTACACCTTC. This encodes CATSRGRLNYGYTF.

CDR3 DNA sequence: TGCGCCAGCAGCTTCCTAGAGACCCAGTACTTC. This translates into CASSFLETQYF. The chain recombines TRBV5-1 with TRBJ2-5; D not certain. Germline CDR1 reads SGHRS; CDR2 reads YFSETQ. The ends were cut back, 2 bases at V and 4 bases at J, with 3 bases in the middle. The CDR3 loop spans 11 amino acids.

Only a few counts were recorded for this clonotype. The chain uses TRBV29-1 and TRBJ2-7; the match to TRBD1 covers 10 bases. Germline V CDR1 and CDR2: SQVTM, ANQGSEA. Trimming took 7 bases from V and 7 from J; bases not matched to a gene: 10. This CDR3 contains 13 residues. Here the CDR3 reads CSARTGGAGEQYF. CDR3 in DNA: TGCAGCGCCCGGACAGGGGGTGCGGGTGAGCAGTACTTC.

The chain recombines TRBV7-6 with TRBJ2-2; 7 nucleotides align to TRBD2. CDR3 size: 16 residues. Trimming took 5 bases from V and 6 from J; bases not matched to a gene: 12. Germline lookup yields CDR1 SGHVS and CDR2 FNYEAQ. DNA for the CDR3: TGTGCCAGCAGCCCTCGCTCGAGCGGGATTTCCGGGGAGCTGTTTTTT. Its translation is CASSPRSSGISGELFF.

This clonotype has a handful of counts. The rearrangement joins TRBV6-5 to TRBJ2-7, with TRBD1 matching over 7 bases. The length of the CDR3 is 14 residues. V gave up 7 bases and J gave up 2 bases; unmatched junction bases: 8. Germline CDR1 and CDR2: MNHEY and SVGAGI. The CDR3 nucleotides read TGTGCCAGCACCAACGCAGGGGGTGCCTACGAGCAGTACTTC. This translates into CASTNAGGAYEQYF.